This section outlines one TCR beta chain sequence together with its context. Its specificity is not known. CDR1 is ENHRY, CDR2 SYGVKD, per germline. The CDR3 runs to 14 residues. V was clipped by 3 bases and J by 0 bases, with 3 bases between them. Using immunoSEQ multiplex PCR, the repertoire was profiled, and TCRdb retains in-frame clones only, with some absent. The sample holds some 150,000 clones, approximately 89% seen once. The data originate from a study of T cell responses to AZD1222 COVID-19 vaccine. Study-level findings and limits: Just five or six AZD1222 recipients were seropositive at baseline.

The chain is built from TRBV10-3 and TRBJ1-6; D remains unclear. The sample consisted of peripheral blood, taken on day 0 of AZD1222 vaccination. The TCR comes from an adult in good health. The CDR3 sequence: CAISDSSYNSPLHF. In DNA, the CDR3 is TGTGCCATCAGTGACAGCTCCTATAATTCACCCCTCCACTTT.